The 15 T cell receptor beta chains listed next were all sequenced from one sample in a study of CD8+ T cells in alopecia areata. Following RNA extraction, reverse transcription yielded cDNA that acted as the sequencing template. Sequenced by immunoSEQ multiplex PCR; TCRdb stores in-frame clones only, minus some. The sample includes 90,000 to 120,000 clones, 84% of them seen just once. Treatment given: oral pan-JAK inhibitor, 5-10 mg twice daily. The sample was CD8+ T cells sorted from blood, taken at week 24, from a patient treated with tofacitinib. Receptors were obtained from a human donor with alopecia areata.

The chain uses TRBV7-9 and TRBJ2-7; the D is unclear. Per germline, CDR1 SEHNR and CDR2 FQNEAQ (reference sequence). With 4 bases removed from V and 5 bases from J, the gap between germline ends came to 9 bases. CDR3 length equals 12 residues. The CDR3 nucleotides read TGTGCCAGCAGCTCTTTCTCAGACGAGCAGTACTTC. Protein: CASSSFSDEQYF.

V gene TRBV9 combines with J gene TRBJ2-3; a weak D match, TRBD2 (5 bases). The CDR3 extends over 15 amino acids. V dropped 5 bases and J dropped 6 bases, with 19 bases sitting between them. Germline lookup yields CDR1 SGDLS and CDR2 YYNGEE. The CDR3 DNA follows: TGTGCCAGCAGTATGGGAGAATCCCCCTCGGATACGCAGTATTTT. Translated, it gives CASSMGESPSDTQYF.

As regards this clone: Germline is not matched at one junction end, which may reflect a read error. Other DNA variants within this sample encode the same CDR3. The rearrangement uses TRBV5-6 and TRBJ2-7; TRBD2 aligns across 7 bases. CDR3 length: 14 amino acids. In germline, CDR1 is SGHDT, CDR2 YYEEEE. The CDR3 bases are TGTGCCAGCAGCTCGGGGGGTTCCCCCTACGAGCAGTATTTC. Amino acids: CASSSGGSPYEQYF. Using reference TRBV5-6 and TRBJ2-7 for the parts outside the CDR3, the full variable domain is DAGVTQSPTHLIKTRGQQVTLRCSPKSGHDTVSWYQQALGQGPQFIFQYYEEEERQRGNFPDRFSGHQFPNYSSELNVNALLLGDSALYLCASSSGGSPYEQYFGPGTRLTVT.

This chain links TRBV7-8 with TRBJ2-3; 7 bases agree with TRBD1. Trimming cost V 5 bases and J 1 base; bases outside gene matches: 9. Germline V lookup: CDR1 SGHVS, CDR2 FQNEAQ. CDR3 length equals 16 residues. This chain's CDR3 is CASSRPGTEGTDTQYF. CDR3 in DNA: TGTGCCAGCAGCCGCCCGGGGACAGAGGGCACAGATACGCAGTATTTT.

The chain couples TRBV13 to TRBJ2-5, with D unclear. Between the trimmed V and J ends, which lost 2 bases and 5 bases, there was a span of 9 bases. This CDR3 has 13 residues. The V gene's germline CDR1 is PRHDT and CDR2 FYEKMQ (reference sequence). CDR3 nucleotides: TGTGCCAGCAGCTTAACAGCAATGGAGACCCAGTACTTC. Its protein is CASSLTAMETQYF.

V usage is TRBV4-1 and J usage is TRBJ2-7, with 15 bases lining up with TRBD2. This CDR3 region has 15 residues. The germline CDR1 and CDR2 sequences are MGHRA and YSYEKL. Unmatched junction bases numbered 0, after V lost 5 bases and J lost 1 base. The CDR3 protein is CASSGTSGGSYEQYF. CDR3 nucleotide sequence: TGCGCCAGCAGCGGGACTAGCGGGGGGTCCTACGAGCAGTACTTC.

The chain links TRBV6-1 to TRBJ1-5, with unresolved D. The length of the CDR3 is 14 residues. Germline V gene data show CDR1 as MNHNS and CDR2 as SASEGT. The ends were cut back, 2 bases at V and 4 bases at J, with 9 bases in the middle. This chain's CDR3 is CASSENEINQPQHF. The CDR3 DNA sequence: TGTGCCAGCAGTGAAAATGAGATTAATCAGCCCCAGCATTTT.

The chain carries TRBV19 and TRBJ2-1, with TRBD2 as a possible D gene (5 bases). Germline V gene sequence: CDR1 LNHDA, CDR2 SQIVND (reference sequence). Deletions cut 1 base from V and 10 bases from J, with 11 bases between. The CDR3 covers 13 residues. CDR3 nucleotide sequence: TGTGCCAGTAGTATAGGACCCGGGAAGGAGCAGTTCTTC. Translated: CASSIGPGKEQFF.

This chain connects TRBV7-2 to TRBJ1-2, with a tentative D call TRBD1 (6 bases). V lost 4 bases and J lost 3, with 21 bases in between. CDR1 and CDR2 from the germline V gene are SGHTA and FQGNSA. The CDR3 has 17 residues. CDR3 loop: CASSSPNREVVDYGYTF. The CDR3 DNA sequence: TGTGCCAGCAGCTCCCCGAACAGGGAGGTAGTAGACTATGGCTACACCTTC.

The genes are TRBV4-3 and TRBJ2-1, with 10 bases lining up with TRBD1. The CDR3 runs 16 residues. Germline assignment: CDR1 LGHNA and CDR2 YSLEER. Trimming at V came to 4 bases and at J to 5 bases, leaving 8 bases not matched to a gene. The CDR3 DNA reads TGCGCCAGCAGCCTAATAAACGGGACAGGGGACAATGAGCAGTTCTTC. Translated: CASSLINGTGDNEQFF.

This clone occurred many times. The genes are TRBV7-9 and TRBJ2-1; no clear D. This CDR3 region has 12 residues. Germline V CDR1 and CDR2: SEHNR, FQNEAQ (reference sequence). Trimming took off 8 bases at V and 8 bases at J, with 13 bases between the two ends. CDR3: CASWVLAHEQFF. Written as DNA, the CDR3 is TGTGCCAGCTGGGTTTTGGCCCATGAGCAGTTCTTC.

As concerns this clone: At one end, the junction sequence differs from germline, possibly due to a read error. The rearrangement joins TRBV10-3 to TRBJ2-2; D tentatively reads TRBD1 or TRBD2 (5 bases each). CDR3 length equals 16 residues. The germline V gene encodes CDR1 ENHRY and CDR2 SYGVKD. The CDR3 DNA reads TGTGCCACCAGTGTCCAGGGACGGATCAACACCGGGGATCTGTTTTTT. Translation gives CATSVQGRINTGDLFF.

The CDR3: CATSRDPEETDTQYF. DNA for the CDR3: TGTGCCACCAGCCGGGACCCGGAGGAGACAGATACGCAGTATTTT. The chain employs TRBV6-8 and TRBJ2-3; either TRBD1 or TRBD2 may fit D (5 bases each). Germline V lookup: CDR1 MNHGY, CDR2 SAAAGT. The CDR3 is 15 residues long. V was trimmed by 10 bases and J by 3 bases, leaving 20 bases between them.

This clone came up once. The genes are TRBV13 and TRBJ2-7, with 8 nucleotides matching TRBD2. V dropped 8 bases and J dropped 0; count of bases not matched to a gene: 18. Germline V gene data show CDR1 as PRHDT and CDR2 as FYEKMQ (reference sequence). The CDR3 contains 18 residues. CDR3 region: CASSKVEERGPNSYEQYF. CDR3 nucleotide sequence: TGTGCCAGCTCGAAGGTCGAGGAGCGGGGGCCGAACTCCTACGAGCAGTACTTC.

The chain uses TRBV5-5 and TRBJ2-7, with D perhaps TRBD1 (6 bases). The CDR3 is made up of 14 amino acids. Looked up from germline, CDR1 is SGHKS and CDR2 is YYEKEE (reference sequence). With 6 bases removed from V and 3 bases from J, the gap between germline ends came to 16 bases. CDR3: CASMRLRDNYEQYF. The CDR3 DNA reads TGTGCCAGCATGCGTCTTCGGGACAACTACGAGCAGTACTTC.